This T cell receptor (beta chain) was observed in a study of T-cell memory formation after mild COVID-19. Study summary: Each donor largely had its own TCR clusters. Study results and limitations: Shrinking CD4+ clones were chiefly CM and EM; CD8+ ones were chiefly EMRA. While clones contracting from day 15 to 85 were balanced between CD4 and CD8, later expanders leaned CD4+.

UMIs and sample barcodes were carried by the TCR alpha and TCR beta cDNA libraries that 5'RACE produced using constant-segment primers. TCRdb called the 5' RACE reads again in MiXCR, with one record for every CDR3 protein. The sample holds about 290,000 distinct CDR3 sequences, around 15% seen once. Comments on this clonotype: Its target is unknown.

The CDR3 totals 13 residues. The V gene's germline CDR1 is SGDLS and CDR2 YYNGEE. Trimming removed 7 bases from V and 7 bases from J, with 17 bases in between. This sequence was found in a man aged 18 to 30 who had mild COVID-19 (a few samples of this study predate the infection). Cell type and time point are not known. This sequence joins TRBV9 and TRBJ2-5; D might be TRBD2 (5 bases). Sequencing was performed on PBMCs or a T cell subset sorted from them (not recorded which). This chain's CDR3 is CASAEADGGTQYF. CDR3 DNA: TGTGCCAGCGCGGAAGCTGACGGAGGGACCCAGTACTTC.